This T cell receptor (beta chain) is drawn from a study of T-cell memory formation after mild COVID-19. Points from the study as a whole: Mostly located in CM and EM were contracting CD4+ clones, with contracting CD8+ clones located in EMRA. Balance between CD4 and CD8 was seen in clones contracting day 15 to 85, and a CD4+ lean was seen in later expanders.

TCRdb used MiXCR to reprocess the 5' RACE reads, holding one entry per CDR3 protein. The sample includes about 340,000 distinct CDR3 sequences, approximately 15% seen only once; the top ten take around a fifth. This clonotype was detected a few times. The antigen remains undetermined. From germline, CDR1 is MNHEY and CDR2 SVGAGI. The CDR3 extends over 15 amino acids. V dropped 6 bases and J dropped 8; count of bases not matched to a gene: 8. The sequence derives from a man aged 18 to 35 who had mild COVID-19 (a few samples of this study predate the infection). Cell type and time point are not known. Sequencing was carried out using PBMCs or a T cell subset sorted from them (not recorded which). The J gene is TRBJ2-1, the V gene TRBV6-5; 12 bases map to TRBD2. The CDR3 reads CASRASSGGGHEQFF. The DNA of the CDR3 is TGTGCCAGCAGGGCCTCTAGCGGGGGGGGCCATGAGCAGTTCTTC.